This is a list of T cell receptor beta chains from one sample in a study of cytomegalovirus exposure and HLA in healthy donors. Using immunoSEQ multiplex PCR, the repertoire was profiled, and TCRdb retains in-frame clones only, with some absent. The table has about 240,000 clones, about 90% seen once. Sequenced material: PBMCs. These receptors originate from a woman in her twenties or thirties in good health and CMV-seropositive. Each CDR3 is given with its conserved first and last residue. Each record gives: CDR3 DNA, CDR3 protein, clone size, D gene, J gene, V gene. D genes are given only for firm matches. Some rows have no size entry. The others give once, few or many, or a class for an expanded clone.

DNA: TGTGCCAGCAGTTCCAGAAATCGAAGCAGGGTATTGGAGACCCAGTACTTC
CDR3: CASSSRNRSRVLETQYF
size: NA
D: NA
J: TRBJ2-5
V: TRBV27

DNA: TGTGCCTGGAGGACAGGGATTGAAGCTTTCTTT
CDR3: CAWRTGIEAFF
size: few
D: TRBD1
J: TRBJ1-1
V: TRBV30

DNA: TGCGCCAGCAGCTTGGCCGGGACAGCTTTTAACAATGAGCAGTTCTTC
CDR3: CASSLAGTAFNNEQFF
size: NA
D: TRBD1
J: TRBJ2-1
V: TRBV5-1

DNA: TGTGCCAGTAGTACCACAGACAGGGTTCGCGGGGACACCATATATTTT
CDR3: CASSTTDRVRGDTIYF
size: NA
D: TRBD1
J: TRBJ1-3
V: TRBV19

DNA: TGTGCCAGCATCCGGAGTAGTACGTCAGACAATGAGCAGTTCTTC
CDR3: CASIRSSTSDNEQFF
size: NA
D: NA
J: TRBJ2-1
V: TRBV28

DNA: TGCGCCAGCAGCCTAACAGGGGGAGTACCAGGGTTCGAGGGTGAAGCTTTCTTT
CDR3: CASSLTGGVPGFEGEAFF
size: NA
D: TRBD1
J: TRBJ1-1
V: TRBV5-1

DNA: TGTGCCAGCAGTTACCCCCCGACAGACGAGCAGTACTTC
CDR3: CASSYPPTDEQYF
size: NA
D: NA
J: TRBJ2-7
V: TRBV6-5

DNA: TGCGCCAGCTCATCCCCGGGGGGAGGTACCTACAATGAGCAGTTCTTC
CDR3: CASSSPGGGTYNEQFF
size: NA
D: TRBD2
J: TRBJ2-1
V: TRBV5-1

DNA: TGTGCCAGCAGGTTACTACAGACAGGCCTAGACGCGTATTTT
CDR3: CASRLLQTGLDAYF
size: once
D: NA
J: TRBJ2-3
V: TRBV28

DNA: TGTGCCAGCAGTTATTCGGACACGAGCTCCTACAATGAGCAGTTCTTC
CDR3: CASSYSDTSSYNEQFF
size: NA
D: NA
J: TRBJ2-1
V: TRBV6-5

DNA: TGTGCCATCAGGGGAACAGGCACTCCTGGAAACACCATATATTTT
CDR3: CAIRGTGTPGNTIYF
size: NA
D: NA
J: TRBJ1-3
V: TRBV10-3

DNA: TGCGCCAGCAGTGAACGCGGGGCGTTCTATGAGCAGTTCTTC
CDR3: CASSERGAFYEQFF
size: NA
D: NA
J: TRBJ2-1
V: TRBV10-1

DNA: TGTGCCAGCAGGGGAGAATCAACCGGGGAGCTGTTTTTT
CDR3: CASRGESTGELFF
size: NA
D: NA
J: TRBJ2-2
V: TRBV11-3

DNA: TGTGCCATCAGTGAGTCGATTCAGGGGGCAGGCACTGAAGCTTTCTTT
CDR3: CAISESIQGAGTEAFF
size: NA
D: TRBD1
J: TRBJ1-1
V: TRBV10-3

DNA: TGTGCCAGTAGTCTACGGACCGGGGAGCTGTTTTTT
CDR3: CASSLRTGELFF
size: few
D: NA
J: TRBJ2-2
V: TRBV19

DNA: TGTGCCAGCAGCGTAGCTACCGGAGGAAATGAGCAGTTCTTC
CDR3: CASSVATGGNEQFF
size: NA
D: NA
J: TRBJ2-1
V: TRBV9

DNA: TGTGCCAGCAGCTCTGCTAGAGCGGGAGGAAAAGAGCAGTTCTTC
CDR3: CASSSARAGGKEQFF
size: NA
D: TRBD2
J: TRBJ2-1
V: TRBV7-8

DNA: TGTGCCACAAACCGGGACAGGGGACATCAGCCCCAGCATTTT
CDR3: CATNRDRGHQPQHF
size: NA
D: TRBD1
J: TRBJ1-5
V: TRBV19

DNA: TGCAGCGTTGGGGGACTAGCGGGAGGCTATGAGCAGTTCTTC
CDR3: CSVGGLAGGYEQFF
size: NA
D: TRBD2
J: TRBJ2-1
V: TRBV29-1

DNA: TGCGCCAGCAGCTTAACACTAGCGGGAATGTACGAGCAGTACTTC
CDR3: CASSLTLAGMYEQYF
size: NA
D: TRBD2
J: TRBJ2-7
V: TRBV5-1

DNA: TGTGCCAGCAGAAGCGGACAGGGGCCCACCTATGGCTACACCTTC
CDR3: CASRSGQGPTYGYTF
size: NA
D: TRBD1
J: TRBJ1-2
V: TRBV6-5

DNA: TGTGCCAACGCCCGGGACTCCCTTAACACCGGGGAGCTGTTTTTT
CDR3: CANARDSLNTGELFF
size: NA
D: NA
J: TRBJ2-2
V: TRBV13

DNA: TGTGCCAGCAGTCAAGACAGGGTAGACACAGATACGCAGTATTTT
CDR3: CASSQDRVDTDTQYF
size: NA
D: TRBD1
J: TRBJ2-3
V: TRBV28

DNA: TGTGCCAGCAGTCCCAGGGGAGGGTGGACGGGAAAACTGTTTTTT
CDR3: CASSPRGGWTGKLFF
size: NA
D: NA
J: TRBJ1-4
V: TRBV27

DNA: TGCGCCAGCAGCCCGTATTCCGGGACCGGGGGGACCCAGTACTTC
CDR3: CASSPYSGTGGTQYF
size: NA
D: NA
J: TRBJ2-5
V: TRBV5-1

DNA: TGCGCCAGCAGCCGGGACAGTTTGTATGAAAAACTGTTTTTT
CDR3: CASSRDSLYEKLFF
size: NA
D: TRBD1
J: TRBJ1-4
V: TRBV5-1

DNA: TGTGCCAGCAGTTTGGGGGGTGTTTCTGGCTACACCTTC
CDR3: CASSLGGVSGYTF
size: NA
D: NA
J: TRBJ1-2
V: TRBV27

DNA: TGCAGCGTTGAAGATAGTCCGGGAGGGACTGAAGCTTTCTTT
CDR3: CSVEDSPGGTEAFF
size: NA
D: NA
J: TRBJ1-1
V: TRBV29-1

DNA: TGTGCCAGCAGCGTAGATCCAGGGGGGTTTTCTGGCTACACCTTC
CDR3: CASSVDPGGFSGYTF
size: once
D: TRBD1
J: TRBJ1-2
V: TRBV9